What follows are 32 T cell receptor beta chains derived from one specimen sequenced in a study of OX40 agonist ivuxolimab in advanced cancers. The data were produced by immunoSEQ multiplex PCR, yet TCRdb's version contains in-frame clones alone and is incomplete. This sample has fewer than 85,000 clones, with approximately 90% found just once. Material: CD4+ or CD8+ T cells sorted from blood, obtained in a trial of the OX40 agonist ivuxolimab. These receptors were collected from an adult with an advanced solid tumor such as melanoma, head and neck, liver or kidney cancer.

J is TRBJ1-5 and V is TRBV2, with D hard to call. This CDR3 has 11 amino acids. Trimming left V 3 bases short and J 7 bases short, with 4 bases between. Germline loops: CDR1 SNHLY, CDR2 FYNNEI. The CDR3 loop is CASSDPQPQHF. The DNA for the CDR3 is TGTGCCAGCAGTGACCCCCAGCCCCAGCATTTT.

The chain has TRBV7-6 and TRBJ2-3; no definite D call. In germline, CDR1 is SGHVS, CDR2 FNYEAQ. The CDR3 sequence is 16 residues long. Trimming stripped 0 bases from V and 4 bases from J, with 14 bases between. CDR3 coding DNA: TGTGCCAGCAGCTTAGCGCTGGCGGTAGAGGCAGATACGCAGTATTTT. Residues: CASSLALAVEADTQYF.

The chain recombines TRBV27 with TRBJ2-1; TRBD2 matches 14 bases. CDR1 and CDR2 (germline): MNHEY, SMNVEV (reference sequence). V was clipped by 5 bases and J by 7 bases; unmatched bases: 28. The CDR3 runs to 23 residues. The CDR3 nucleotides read TGTGCCAGCAGTCTCCGGACCCAGGGGGGGACTAGCGGGAGACCACGGGGAGGAAATGAGCAGTTCTTC. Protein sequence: CASSLRTQGGTSGRPRGGNEQFF.

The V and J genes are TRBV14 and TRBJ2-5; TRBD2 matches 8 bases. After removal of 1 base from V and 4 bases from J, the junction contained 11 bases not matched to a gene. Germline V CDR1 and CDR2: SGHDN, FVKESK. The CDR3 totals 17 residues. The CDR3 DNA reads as TGTGCCAGCAGCCAAGGTCTGGGAGCGGGGGACGGAGAGACCCAGTACTTC. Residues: CASSQGLGAGDGETQYF.

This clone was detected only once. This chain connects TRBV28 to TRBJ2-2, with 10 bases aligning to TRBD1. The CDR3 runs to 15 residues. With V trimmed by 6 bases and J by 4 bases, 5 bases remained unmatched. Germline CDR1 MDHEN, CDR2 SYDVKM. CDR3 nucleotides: TGTGCCAGCAGGCCCCGGGACAGGGGCACCGGGGAGCTGTTTTTT. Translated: CASRPRDRGTGELFF.

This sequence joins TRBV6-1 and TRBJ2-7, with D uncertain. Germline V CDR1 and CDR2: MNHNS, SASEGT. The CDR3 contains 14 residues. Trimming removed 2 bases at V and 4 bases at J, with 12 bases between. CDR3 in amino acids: CASSESGRNYEQYF. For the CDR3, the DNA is TGTGCCAGCAGTGAATCGGGCAGAAATTACGAGCAGTACTTC.

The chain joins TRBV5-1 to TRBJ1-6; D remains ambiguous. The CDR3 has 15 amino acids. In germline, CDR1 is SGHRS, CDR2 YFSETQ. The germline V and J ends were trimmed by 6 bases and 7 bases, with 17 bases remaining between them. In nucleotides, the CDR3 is TGCGCCAGCACCCCACTCGGGATTCAGAATTCACCCCTCCACTTT. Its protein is CASTPLGIQNSPLHF.

The CDR3 sequence: CASAQGTNYGYTF. The CDR3 DNA sequence: TGTGCCTCCGCACAGGGAACTAACTATGGCTACACCTTC. V gene TRBV30 combines with J gene TRBJ1-2, with D perhaps TRBD1 (6 bases). This CDR3 region has 13 residues. The V end was cut by 7 bases, the J end by 0 bases, with 12 bases between. Germline-derived CDR1 and CDR2 are GTSNPN and SVGIG (reference sequence).

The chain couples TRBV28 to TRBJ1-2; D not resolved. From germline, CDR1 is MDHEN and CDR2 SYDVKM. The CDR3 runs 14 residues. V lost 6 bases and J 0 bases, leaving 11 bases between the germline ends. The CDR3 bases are TGTGCCAGCAGCAACGTCGGGCCTAACTATGGCTACACCTTC. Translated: CASSNVGPNYGYTF.

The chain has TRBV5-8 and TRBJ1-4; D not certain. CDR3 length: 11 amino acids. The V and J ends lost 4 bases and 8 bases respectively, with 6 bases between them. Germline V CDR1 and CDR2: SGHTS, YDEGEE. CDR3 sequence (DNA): TGTGCCAGCAGCCCGTGGGAAAAACTGTTTTTT. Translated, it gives CASSPWEKLFF.

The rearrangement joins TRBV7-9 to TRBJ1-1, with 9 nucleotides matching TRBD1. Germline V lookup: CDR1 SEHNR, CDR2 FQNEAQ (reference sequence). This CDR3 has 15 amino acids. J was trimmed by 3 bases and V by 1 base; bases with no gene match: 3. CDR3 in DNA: TGTGCCAGCAGCTTAGGGGACAGGGTTCACACTGAAGCTTTCTTT. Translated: CASSLGDRVHTEAFF.

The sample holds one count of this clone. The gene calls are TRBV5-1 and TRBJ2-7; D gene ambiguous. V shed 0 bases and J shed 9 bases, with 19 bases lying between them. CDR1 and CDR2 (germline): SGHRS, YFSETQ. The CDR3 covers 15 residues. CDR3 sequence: CASSLAGEGPMGQYF. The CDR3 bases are TGCGCCAGCAGCTTGGCTGGGGAAGGGCCTATGGGGCAGTACTTC.

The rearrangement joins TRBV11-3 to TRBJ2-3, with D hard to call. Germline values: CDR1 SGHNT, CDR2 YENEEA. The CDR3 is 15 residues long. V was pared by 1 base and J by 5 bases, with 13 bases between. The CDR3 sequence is CASSLVAASGDTQYF. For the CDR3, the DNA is TGTGCCAGCAGCTTAGTTGCCGCTTCAGGAGATACGCAGTATTTT.

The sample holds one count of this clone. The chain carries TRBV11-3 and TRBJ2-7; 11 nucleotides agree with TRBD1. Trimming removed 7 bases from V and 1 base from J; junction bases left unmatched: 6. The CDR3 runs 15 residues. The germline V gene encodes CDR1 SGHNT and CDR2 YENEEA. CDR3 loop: CASTPGTGGSYEQYF. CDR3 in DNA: TGTGCCAGCACCCCCGGGACAGGGGGTTCCTACGAGCAGTACTTC.

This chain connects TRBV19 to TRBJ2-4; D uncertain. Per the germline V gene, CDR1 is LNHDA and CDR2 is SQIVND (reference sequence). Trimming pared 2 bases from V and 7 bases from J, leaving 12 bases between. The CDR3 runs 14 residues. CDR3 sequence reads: CASSINRQSNIQYF. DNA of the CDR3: TGTGCCAGTAGTATAAATCGGCAGTCGAACATTCAGTACTTC.

Here the CDR3 reads CASSILRGPHEQYF. The CDR3 DNA follows: TGTGCCAGTAGTATCCTTAGGGGGCCTCACGAGCAGTACTTC. The chain combines TRBV19 with TRBJ2-7; 7 bases are shared with TRBD1. Germline CDR1 LNHDA, CDR2 SQIVND (reference sequence). The CDR3 has 14 residues. Trimming at V came to 3 bases and at J to 5 bases, leaving 7 bases not matched to a gene.

The CDR3, as DNA: TGCGCCAGCAGCCCCCAGGATGCCGAGCAGTACTTC. It is translated as CASSPQDAEQYF. The gene calls are TRBV5-1 and TRBJ2-7; D is unresolved. Germline V gene data show CDR1 as SGHRS and CDR2 as YFSETQ. V was trimmed by 4 bases and J by 6 bases, leaving 11 bases between them. The CDR3 runs to 12 residues.

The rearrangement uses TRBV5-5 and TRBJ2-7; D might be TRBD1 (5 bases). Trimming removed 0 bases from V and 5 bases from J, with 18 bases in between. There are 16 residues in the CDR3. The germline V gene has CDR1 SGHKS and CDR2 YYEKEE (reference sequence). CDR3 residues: CASSLAGMGRVNEQYF. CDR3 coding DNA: TGTGCCAGCAGCTTGGCCGGTATGGGCAGGGTGAACGAGCAGTACTTC.

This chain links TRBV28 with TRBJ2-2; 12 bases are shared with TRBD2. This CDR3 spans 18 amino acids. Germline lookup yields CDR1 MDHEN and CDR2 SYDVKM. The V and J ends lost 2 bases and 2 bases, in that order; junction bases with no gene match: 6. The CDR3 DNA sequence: TGTGCCAGCAGTTTACCCGAGGGACTAGCGGGCAACACCGGGGAGCTGTTTTTT. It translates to CASSLPEGLAGNTGELFF.

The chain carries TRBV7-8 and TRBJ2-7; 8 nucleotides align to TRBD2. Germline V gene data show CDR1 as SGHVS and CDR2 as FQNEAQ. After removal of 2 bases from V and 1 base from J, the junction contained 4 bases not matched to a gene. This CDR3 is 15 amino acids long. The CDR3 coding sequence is TGTGCCAGCAGCTTACCAGCGGGAGCGTCCTACGAGCAGTACTTC. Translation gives CASSLPAGASYEQYF.

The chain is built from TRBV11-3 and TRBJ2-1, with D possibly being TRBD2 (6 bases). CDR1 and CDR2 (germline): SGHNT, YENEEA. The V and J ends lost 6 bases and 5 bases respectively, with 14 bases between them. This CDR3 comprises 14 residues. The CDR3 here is CASRPRTGDNEQFF. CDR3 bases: TGTGCCAGCAGGCCCCGGACGGGGGACAATGAGCAGTTCTTC. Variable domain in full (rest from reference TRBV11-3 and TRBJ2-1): EAGVVQSPRYKIIEKKQPVAFWCNPISGHNTLYWYLQNLGQGPELLIRYENEEAVDDSQLPKDRFSAERLKGVDSTLKIQPAELGDSAVYLCASRPRTGDNEQFFGPGTRLTVL.

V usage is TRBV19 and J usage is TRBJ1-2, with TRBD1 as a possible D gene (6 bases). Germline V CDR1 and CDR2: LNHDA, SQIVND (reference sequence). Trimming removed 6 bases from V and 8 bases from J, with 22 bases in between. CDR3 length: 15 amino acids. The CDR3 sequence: CASSRRDTGLRGYTF. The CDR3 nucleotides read TGTGCCAGTAGCCGCCGGGACACCGGGCTGAGGGGCTACACCTTC.

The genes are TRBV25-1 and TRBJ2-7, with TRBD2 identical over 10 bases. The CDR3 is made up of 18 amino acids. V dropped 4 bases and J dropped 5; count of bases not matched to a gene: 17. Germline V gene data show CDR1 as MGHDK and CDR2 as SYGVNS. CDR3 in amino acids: CASSAGSGGTSAGDEQYF. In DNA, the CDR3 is TGTGCCAGCAGTGCGGGAAGCGGCGGGACTAGCGCTGGGGACGAGCAGTACTTC.

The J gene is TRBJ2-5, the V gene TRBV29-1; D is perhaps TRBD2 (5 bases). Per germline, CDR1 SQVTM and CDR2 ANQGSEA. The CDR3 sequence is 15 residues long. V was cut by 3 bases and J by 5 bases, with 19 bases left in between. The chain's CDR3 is CSVDEARHGGETQYF. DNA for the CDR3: TGCAGCGTTGATGAGGCACGCCATGGCGGGGAGACCCAGTACTTC.

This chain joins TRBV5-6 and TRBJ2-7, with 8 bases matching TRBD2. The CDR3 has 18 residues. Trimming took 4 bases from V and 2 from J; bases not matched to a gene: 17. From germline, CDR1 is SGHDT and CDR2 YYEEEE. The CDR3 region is CASSPTILAGRPTYEQYF. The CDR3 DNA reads TGTGCCAGCAGCCCCACTATCCTAGCGGGCCGCCCCACCTACGAGCAGTACTTC. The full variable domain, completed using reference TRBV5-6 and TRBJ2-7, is DAGVTQSPTHLIKTRGQQVTLRCSPKSGHDTVSWYQQALGQGPQFIFQYYEEEERQRGNFPDRFSGHQFPNYSSELNVNALLLGDSALYLCASSPTILAGRPTYEQYFGPGTRLTVT.

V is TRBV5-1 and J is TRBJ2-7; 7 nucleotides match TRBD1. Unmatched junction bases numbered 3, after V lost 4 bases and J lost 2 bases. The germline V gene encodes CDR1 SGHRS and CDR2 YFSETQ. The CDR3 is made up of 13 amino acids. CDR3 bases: TGCGCCAGCAGCCGCGACAGGGCCTACGAGCAGTACTTC. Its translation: CASSRDRAYEQYF.

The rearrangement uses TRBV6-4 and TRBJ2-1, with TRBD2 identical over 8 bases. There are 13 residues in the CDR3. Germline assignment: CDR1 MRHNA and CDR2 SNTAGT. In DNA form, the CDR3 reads TGTGCGACCAGCAGCGGGAGCCTCCATGAGCAGTTCTTC. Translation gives CATSSGSLHEQFF.

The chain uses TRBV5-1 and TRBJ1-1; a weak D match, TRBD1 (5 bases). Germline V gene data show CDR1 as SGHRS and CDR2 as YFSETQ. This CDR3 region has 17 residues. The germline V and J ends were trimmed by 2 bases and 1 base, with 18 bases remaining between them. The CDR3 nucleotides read TGCGCCAGCAGCTTTGTGACCACCACAGGACAGAACACTGAAGCTTTCTTT. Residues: CASSFVTTTGQNTEAFF.

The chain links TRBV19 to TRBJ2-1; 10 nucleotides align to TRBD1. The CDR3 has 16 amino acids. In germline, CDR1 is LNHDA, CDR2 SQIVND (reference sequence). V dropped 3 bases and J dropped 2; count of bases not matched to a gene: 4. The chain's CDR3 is CASSMLGTGAYNEQFF. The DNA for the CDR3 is TGTGCCAGTAGTATGCTCGGGACAGGGGCCTACAATGAGCAGTTCTTC.

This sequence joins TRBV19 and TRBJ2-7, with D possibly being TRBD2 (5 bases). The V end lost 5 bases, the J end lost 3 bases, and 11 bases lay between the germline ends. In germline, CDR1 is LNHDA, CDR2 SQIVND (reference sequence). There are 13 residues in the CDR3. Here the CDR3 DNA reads TGTGCCAGTAGTTCTCGACGGGGCTACGAGCAGTACTTC. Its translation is CASSSRRGYEQYF.

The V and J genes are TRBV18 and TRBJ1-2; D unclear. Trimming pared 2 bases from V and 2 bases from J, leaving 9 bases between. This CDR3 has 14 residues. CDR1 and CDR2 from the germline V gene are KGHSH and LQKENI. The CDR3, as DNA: TGTGCCAGCTCACCAGAAGCGGCCAACTATGGCTACACCTTC. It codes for CASSPEAANYGYTF.

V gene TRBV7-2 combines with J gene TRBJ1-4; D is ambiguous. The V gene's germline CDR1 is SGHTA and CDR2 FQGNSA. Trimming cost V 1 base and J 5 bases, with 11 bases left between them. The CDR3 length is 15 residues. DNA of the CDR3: TGTGCCAGCAGCTTAGGCACAGTCGGGAATGAAAAACTGTTTTTT. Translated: CASSLGTVGNEKLFF.